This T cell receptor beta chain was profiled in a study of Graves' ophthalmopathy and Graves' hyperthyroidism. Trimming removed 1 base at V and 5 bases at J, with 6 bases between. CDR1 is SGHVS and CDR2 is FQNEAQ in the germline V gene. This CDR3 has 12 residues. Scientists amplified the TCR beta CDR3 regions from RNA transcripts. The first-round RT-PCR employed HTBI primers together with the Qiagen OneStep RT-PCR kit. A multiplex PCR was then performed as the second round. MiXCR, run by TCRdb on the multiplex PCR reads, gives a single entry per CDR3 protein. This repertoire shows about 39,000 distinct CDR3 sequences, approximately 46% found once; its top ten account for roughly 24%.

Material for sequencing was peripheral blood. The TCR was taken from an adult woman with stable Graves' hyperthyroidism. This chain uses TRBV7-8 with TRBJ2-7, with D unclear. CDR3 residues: CASSLVGDEQYF. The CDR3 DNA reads TGTGCCAGCAGCTTAGTGGGCGACGAGCAGTACTTC.